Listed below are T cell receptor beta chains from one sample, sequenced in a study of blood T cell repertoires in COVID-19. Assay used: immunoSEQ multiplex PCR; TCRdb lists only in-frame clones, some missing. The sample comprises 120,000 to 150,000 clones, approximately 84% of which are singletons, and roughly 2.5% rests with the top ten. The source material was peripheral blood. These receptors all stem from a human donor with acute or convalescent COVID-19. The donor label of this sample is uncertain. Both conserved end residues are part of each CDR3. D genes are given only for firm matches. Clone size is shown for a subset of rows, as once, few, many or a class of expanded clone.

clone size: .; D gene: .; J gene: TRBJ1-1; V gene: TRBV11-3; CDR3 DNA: TGTGCCAGCAGCTCCAGTGGGGGCGGTGAAGCTTTCTTT; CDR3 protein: CASSSSGGGEAFF
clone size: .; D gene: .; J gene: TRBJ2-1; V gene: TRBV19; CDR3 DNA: TGTGCCAGTAACTCGGACTTTACCTACAATGAGCAGTTCTTC; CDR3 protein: CASNSDFTYNEQFF
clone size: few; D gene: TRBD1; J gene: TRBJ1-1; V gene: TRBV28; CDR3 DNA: TGTGCCAGCAGTTCCCCCGCAGGGGGCGTCGCTTTCTTT; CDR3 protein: CASSSPAGGVAFF
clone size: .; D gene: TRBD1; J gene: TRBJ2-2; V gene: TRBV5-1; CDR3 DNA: TGCGCCAGCAGCTGGGACGGACAGGGGAACACCGGGGAGCTGTTTTTT; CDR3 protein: CASSWDGQGNTGELFF
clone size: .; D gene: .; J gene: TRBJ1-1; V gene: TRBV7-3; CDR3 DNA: TGTGCCAGCAGTCGGGGTCTGAACACTGAAGCTTTCTTT; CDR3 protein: CASSRGLNTEAFF
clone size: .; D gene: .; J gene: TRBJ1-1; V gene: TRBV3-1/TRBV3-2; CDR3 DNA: TGTGCCAGCAGCCCCGCACGGGTGAACACTGAAGCTTTCTTT; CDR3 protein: CASSPARVNTEAFF
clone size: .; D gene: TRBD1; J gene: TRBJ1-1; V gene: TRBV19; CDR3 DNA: TGTGCCAGTCCGCCGGGACAGGGTTTCGGCACTGAAGCTTTCTTT; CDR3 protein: CASPPGQGFGTEAFF
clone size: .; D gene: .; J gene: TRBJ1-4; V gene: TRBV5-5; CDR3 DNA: TGTGCCAGCAGCTTTCCCAACTCTCGGAGGCTGAATGAAAAACTGTTTTTT; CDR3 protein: CASSFPNSRRLNEKLFF
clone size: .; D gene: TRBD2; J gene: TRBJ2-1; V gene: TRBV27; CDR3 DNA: TGTGCCAGCAGTTTATCCTACCCCAGCGGGATTTCCTACAATGAGCAGTTCTTC; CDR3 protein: CASSLSYPSGISYNEQFF
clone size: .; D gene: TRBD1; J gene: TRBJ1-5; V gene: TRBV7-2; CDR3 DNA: TGTGCCAGCGCCCTGGGGACAGGGGGCAATCAGCCCCAGCATTTT; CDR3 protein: CASALGTGGNQPQHF
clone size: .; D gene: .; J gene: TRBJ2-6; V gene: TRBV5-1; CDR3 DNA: TGCGCCAGCAGCTTGGGAGGCTCTGGGGCCAACGTCCTGACTTTC; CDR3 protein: CASSLGGSGANVLTF
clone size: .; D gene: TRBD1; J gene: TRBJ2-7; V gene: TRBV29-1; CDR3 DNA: TGCAGCGTTTTCCGGACAGGAAGCTCCTACGAGCAGTACTTC; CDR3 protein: CSVFRTGSSYEQYF
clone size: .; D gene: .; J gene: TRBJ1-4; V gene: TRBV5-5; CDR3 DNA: TGTGCCAGCAGCTTGGGTTCGAATGAAAAACTGTTTTTT; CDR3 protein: CASSLGSNEKLFF
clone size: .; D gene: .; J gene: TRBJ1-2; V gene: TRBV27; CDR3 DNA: TGTGCCAGCAGTCTCCAGGGTATGGATGGCTACACCTTC; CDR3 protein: CASSLQGMDGYTF
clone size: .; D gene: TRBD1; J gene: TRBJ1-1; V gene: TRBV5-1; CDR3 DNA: TGCGCCAGCAGCTTGAGCAGGGGGCAGAACACTGAAGCTTTCTTT; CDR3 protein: CASSLSRGQNTEAFF
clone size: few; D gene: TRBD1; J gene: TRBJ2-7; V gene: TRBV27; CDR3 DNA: TGTGCCAGCAGTTTCGGGACAGGGGGCTACGAGCAGTACTTC; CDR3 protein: CASSFGTGGYEQYF
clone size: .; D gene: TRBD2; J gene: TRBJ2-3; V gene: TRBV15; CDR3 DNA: TGTGCCACCAGCAGAGCCAGGACTAGCGGGAGCACAGATACGCAGTATTTT; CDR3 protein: CATSRARTSGSTDTQYF
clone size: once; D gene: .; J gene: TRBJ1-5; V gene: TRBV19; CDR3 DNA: TGTGCCAGTAGTATCTATAATAGCAATCAGCCCCAGCATTTT; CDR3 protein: CASSIYNSNQPQHF
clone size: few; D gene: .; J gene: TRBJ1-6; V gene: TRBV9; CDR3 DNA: TGTGCCAGCACCACGGGCTCCTATAATTCACCCCTCCACTTT; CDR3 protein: CASTTGSYNSPLHF
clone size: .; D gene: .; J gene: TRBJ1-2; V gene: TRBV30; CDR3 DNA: TGTGCCTGGAGTACGGGACATTTTGACTATGGCTACACCTTC; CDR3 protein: CAWSTGHFDYGYTF
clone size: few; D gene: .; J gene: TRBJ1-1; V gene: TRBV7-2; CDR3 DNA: TGTGCCAGCAGCTTAGTTGTAAGCCTGAACACTGAAGCTTTCTTT; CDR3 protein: CASSLVVSLNTEAFF
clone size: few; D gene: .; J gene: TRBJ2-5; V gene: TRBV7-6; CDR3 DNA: TGTGCCAGCAGCCAATTAACAGGGCAAGAGACCCAGTACTTC; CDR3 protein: CASSQLTGQETQYF
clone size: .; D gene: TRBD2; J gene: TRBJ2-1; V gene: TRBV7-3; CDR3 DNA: TGTGCCAGCAGCTTCGGACTAGCGGAATACAATGAGCAGTTCTTC; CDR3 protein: CASSFGLAEYNEQFF
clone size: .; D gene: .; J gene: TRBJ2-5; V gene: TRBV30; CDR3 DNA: TGTGCCTGGAGTCGATTGGGCCCTGAGACCCAGTACTTC; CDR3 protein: CAWSRLGPETQYF
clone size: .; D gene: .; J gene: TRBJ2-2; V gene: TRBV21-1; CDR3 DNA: TGTGCCAGCAGCCCCCGGACAGGGGCCGGGGAGCTGTTTTTT; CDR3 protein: CASSPRTGAGELFF
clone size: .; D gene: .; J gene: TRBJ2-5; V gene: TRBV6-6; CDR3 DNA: TGTGCCAGCAGTTACGCAGCGGGTCAAGAGACCCAGTACTTC; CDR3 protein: CASSYAAGQETQYF
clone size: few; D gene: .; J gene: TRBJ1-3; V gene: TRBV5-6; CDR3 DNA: TGTGCCAGCAGGGGGGCAGGTTCCAGCTCTGGAAACACCATATATTTT; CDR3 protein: CASRGAGSSSGNTIYF
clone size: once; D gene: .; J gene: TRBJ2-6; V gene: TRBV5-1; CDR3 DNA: TGCGCCAGCAGGGAGTCCGCTGGGGCCAACGTCCTGACTTTC; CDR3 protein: CASRESAGANVLTF
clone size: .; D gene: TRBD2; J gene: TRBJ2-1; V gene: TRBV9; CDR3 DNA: TGTGCCAGCAGCGTAATAGCGGGGGCATACAATGAGCAGTTCTTC; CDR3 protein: CASSVIAGAYNEQFF
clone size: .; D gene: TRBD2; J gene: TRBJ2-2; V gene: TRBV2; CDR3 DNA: TGTGCCAGCAGTGAAAATGGACTAGCGGGGGGGGGCGCCGGGGAGCTGTTTTTT; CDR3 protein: CASSENGLAGGGAGELFF
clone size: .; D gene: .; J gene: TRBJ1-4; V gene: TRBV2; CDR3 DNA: TGTGCCGCGCGGAAGGGGAGGAATGAAAAACTGTTTTTT; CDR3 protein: CAARKGRNEKLFF
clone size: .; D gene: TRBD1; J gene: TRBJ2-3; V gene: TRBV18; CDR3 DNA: TGTGCCAGCTCACCGGGACAGTTGGCAGATACGCAGTATTTT; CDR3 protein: CASSPGQLADTQYF
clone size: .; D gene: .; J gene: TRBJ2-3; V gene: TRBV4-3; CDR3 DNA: TGCGCCAGCAGCCCGACGAAAGCGGGCGGTACAGATACGCAGTATTTT; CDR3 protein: CASSPTKAGGTDTQYF
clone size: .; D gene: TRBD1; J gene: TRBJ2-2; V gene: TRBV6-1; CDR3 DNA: TGTGCCAGCAGTGAAACGAACAGGGGGACCGGGGAGCTGTTTTTT; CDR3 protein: CASSETNRGTGELFF
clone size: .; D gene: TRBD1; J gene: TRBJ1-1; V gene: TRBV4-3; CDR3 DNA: TGCGCCAGCAGCCGCACAGGGGATTTGGGAGTGAACACTGAAGCTTTCTTT; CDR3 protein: CASSRTGDLGVNTEAFF
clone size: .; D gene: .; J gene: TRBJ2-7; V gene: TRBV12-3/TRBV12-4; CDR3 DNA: TGTGCCAGCCAAGGGAGCTCCTACGAGCAGTACTTC; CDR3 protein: CASQGSSYEQYF
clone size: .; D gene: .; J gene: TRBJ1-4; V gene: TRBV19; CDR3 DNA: TGTGCCAGCCCTCGAGGGTCTACTAATGAAAAACTGTTTTTT; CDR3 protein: CASPRGSTNEKLFF
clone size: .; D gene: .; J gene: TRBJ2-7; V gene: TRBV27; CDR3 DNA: TGTGCCAGCAGTTCCGTAGGAGCGGTGCTCTCCTACGAGCAGTACTTC; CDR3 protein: CASSSVGAVLSYEQYF
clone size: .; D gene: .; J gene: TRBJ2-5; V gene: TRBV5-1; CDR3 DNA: TGCGCCAGCAGCTTGGAACCCGGGGAGACCCAGTACTTC; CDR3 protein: CASSLEPGETQYF
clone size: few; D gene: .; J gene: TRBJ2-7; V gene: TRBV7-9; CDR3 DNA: TGTGCCAGCAGTACAGGGACCTACGAGCAGTACTTC; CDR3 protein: CASSTGTYEQYF
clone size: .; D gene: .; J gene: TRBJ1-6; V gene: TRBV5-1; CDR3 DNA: TGCGCCAGCAGCGGGGACACAAATTCACCCCTCCACTTT; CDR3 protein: CASSGDTNSPLHF
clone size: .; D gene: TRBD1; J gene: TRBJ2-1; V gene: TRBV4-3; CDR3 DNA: TGCGCCAGCAGCCAATCCTTCCCAGCAGGGGGTCGGGAGCAGTTCTTC; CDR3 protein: CASSQSFPAGGREQFF
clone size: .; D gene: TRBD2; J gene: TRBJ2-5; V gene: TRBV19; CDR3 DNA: TGTGCCAGCCGGGGAGCGGGGGGGCCGAGGGAGACCCAGTACTTC; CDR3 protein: CASRGAGGPRETQYF
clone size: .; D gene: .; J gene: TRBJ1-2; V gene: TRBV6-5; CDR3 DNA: TGTGCCAGCAGTTATGCACAGGGCTATGGCTACACCTTC; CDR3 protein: CASSYAQGYGYTF
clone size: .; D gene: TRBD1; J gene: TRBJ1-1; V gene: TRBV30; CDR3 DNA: TGTGCTCATGGACAGGGAGGCCCAGCTTTCTTT; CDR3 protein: CAHGQGGPAFF
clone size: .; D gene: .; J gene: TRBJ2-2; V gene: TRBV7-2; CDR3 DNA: TGTGCCAGCAGCTTACTAGCCGGCACCGGGGAGCTGTTTTTT; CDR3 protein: CASSLLAGTGELFF
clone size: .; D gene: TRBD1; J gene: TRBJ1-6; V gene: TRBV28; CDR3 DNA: TGTGCCAGCAGTTTATCAACAGGGGGCAGTATCTATAATTCACCCCTCCACTTT; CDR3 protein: CASSLSTGGSIYNSPLHF
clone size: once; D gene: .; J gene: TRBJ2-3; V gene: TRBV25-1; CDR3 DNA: TGTGCCAGCAGCCCGACAGAAAGAAGCACAGATACGCAGTATTTT; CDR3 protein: CASSPTERSTDTQYF
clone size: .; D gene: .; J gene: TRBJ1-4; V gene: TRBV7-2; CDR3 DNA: TGTGCCAGCAGATTGCAGGGGTATAATGAAAAACTGTTTTTT; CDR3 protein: CASRLQGYNEKLFF
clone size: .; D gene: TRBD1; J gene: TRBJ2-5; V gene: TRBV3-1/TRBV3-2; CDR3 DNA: TGTGCCAGCAGCCAAAACAGGGGGTTTCTAGAGACCCAGTACTTC; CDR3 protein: CASSQNRGFLETQYF
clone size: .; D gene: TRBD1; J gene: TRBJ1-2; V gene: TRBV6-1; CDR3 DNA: TGTGCCAGCAGTGAAGCTTTACAGGGGGCCCACTATGGCTACACCTTC; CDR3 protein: CASSEALQGAHYGYTF